Each of the 8 T cell receptor beta chains below was sequenced from the same sample in a study of cytomegalovirus exposure and HLA in healthy donors. Here immunoSEQ multiplex PCR was the method, and the copy in TCRdb shows in-frame clones only, minus some. In the table there are more than 200,000 clones, less than 95% of which are singletons. The specimen sequenced was PBMCs. The receptors derive from a woman aged 25 to 39 in good health and CMV-seronegative.

The rearrangement uses TRBV11-3 and TRBJ2-5, with no clear D. Looked up from germline, CDR1 is SGHNT and CDR2 is YENEEA. CDR3 size: 16 residues. Trimming cost V 1 base and J 2 bases, with 14 bases left between them. The CDR3: CASSLGGSSAQETQYF. The CDR3 DNA follows: TGTGCCAGCAGCTTAGGAGGTTCGTCAGCACAAGAGACCCAGTACTTC.

V and J are TRBV20-1 and TRBJ2-7; 10 bases are a match to TRBD1. The CDR3 sequence is 11 residues long. Germline values: CDR1 DFQATT, CDR2 SNEGSKA (reference sequence). The V gene end was trimmed by 5 bases and the J gene end by 6 bases; junction bases not matched to a gene: 1. CDR3 bases: TGCAGTGCTTGGGACAGGGGCGAGCAGTACTTC. Protein product: CSAWDRGEQYF.

The chain is built from TRBV5-1 and TRBJ2-5; 7 positions match TRBD2. V dropped 4 bases and J dropped 5; count of bases not matched to a gene: 5. The CDR3 consists of 13 residues. The V gene's germline CDR1 is SGHRS and CDR2 YFSETQ. The CDR3 DNA follows: TGCGCCAGCAGCCCCGCGGGGGTTGAGACCCAGTACTTC. Amino acid sequence: CASSPAGVETQYF.

This chain uses TRBV6-1 with TRBJ1-5; weak D call: TRBD1 (5 bases). The CDR3 length is 15 residues. Germline CDR1 and CDR2: MNHNS and SASEGT. V lost 6 bases, J lost 5 bases, and 17 bases lay in between. The CDR3 coding sequence is TGTGCCAGCAGCGTAACCTGGGGGGTCGATCAGCCCCAGCATTTT. Translated, it gives CASSVTWGVDQPQHF.

The V call is TRBV30, the J call TRBJ2-4; 7 bases map to TRBD2. The V gene end was trimmed by 0 bases and the J gene end by 2 bases; junction bases not matched to a gene: 10. CDR3 length: 17 residues. In germline, CDR1 is GTSNPN, CDR2 SVGIG (reference sequence). The CDR3 DNA reads as TGTGCCTGGAGTGTACCAGGGACTACGAGGTCCAAAAACATTCAGTACTTC. Protein sequence: CAWSVPGTTRSKNIQYF.

The chain recombines TRBV5-6 with TRBJ2-7; 8 bases match TRBD2. Germline CDR1 reads SGHDT; CDR2 reads YYEEEE. The trim removed 3 bases at V and 3 bases at J, leaving 2 bases unmatched. This CDR3 has 13 residues. The CDR3 DNA is TGTGCCAGCAGCTACGGGGGGGTCTACGAGCAGTACTTC. This encodes CASSYGGVYEQYF.

In regard to this clone: Other DNA sequences in this specimen translate into the identical CDR3. V and J are TRBV2 and TRBJ2-5, with D unclear. The CDR3 sequence is 11 residues long. V was trimmed by 4 bases and J by 5 bases, leaving 5 bases between them. CDR1 and CDR2 from the germline V gene are SNHLY and FYNNEI. The CDR3 region is CASSVQETQYF. CDR3 DNA sequence: TGTGCCAGCAGTGTTCAGGAGACCCAGTACTTC.

In its sample, this clone was seen once. V gene TRBV20-1 combines with J gene TRBJ2-1; D is unclear. V was pared by 3 bases and J by 6 bases, with 6 bases between. CDR1 is DFQATT, CDR2 SNEGSKA, per germline (reference sequence). CDR3 length: 11 residues. The CDR3, as DNA: TGCAGTGCTAGCGCCGGCAATGAGCAGTTCTTC. Protein product: CSASAGNEQFF.